The sequence of this TCR beta chain was determined in a study of cytomegalovirus exposure and HLA in healthy donors. General study points: In all likelihood, a cluster of highly shared sequence variants was a sequencing artifact.

Of note for this clone: The target antigen is unknown.

Germline CDR1 reads WSHSY; CDR2 reads SAAADI. The CDR3 contains 14 residues. V trimming: 7 bases; J trimming: 7 bases; junction bases outside the gene matches: 1. The study ran its PCR with 60 Vbeta and 13 Jbeta primers. This table comes from immunoSEQ multiplex PCR, and its TCRdb copy is limited to in-frame clones, with some not included. The sample lists some 80,000 clones, 60% to 85% seen once, with 5.5% to 7.5% in the top ten. Sequencing was carried out using PBMCs. The chain combines TRBV10-2 with TRBJ2-1; 16 nucleotides line up with TRBD2. The TCR sequence derives from a man between 18 and 35 years old in good health and CMV-seropositive. The CDR3 DNA reads as TGCGCCAGCAAGGGACTAGCGGGAGGGAATGAGCAGTTCTTC. This translates into CASKGLAGGNEQFF.